Listed here are 21 T cell receptor beta chains from one sample, sequenced in a study of blood T cell repertoires in COVID-19. Clones were sequenced by immunoSEQ multiplex PCR, and TCRdb holds only the in-frame ones, with some missing. The sample shows 400,000 to 450,000 clones, over 75% of them seen only once. Source material: peripheral blood. The source is a woman between 40 and 55 years old with COVID-19, enrolled during active disease.

The rearrangement joins TRBV5-1 to TRBJ1-2, with D hard to call. V was cut by 3 bases and J by 6 bases, with 15 bases left in between. The CDR3 has 14 amino acids. Germline CDR1 is SGHRS and CDR2 is YFSETQ. This chain's CDR3 is CASSSQVLADGYTF. In DNA, the CDR3 is TGCGCCAGCAGCTCTCAAGTCTTGGCGGATGGCTACACCTTC.

This clone has a single count. The chain carries TRBV9 and TRBJ2-3, with 9 bases lining up with TRBD2. The germline V gene has CDR1 SGDLS and CDR2 YYNGEE. The ends lost 0 bases at V and 1 base at J; junction bases unmatched: 9. This CDR3 is 18 amino acids long. The CDR3 coding sequence is TGTGCCAGCAGCGTAGAACCCCTTAGCGGGAGACGCACAGATACGCAGTATTTT. Translation: CASSVEPLSGRRTDTQYF. Combining the CDR3 with reference TRBV9 and TRBJ2-3 gives the whole variable domain DSGVTQTPKHLITATGQRVTLRCSPRSGDLSVYWYQQSLDQGLQFLIQYYNGEERAKGNILERFSAQQFPDLHSELNLSSLELGDSALYFCASSVEPLSGRRTDTQYFGPGTRLTVL.

This clone came up once. This chain uses TRBV30 with TRBJ2-1; 7 bases align to TRBD2. CDR3 length equals 13 residues. V shed 3 bases, J shed 5 bases, and the junction held 4 bases outside the gene matches. CDR1 and CDR2 (germline): GTSNPN, SVGIG (reference sequence). This CDR3 is CAWSGTINNEQFF. For the CDR3, the DNA is TGTGCCTGGAGCGGGACTATCAACAATGAGCAGTTCTTC.

For this clone: Other nucleotide sequences from this sample produce the same CDR3. The chain joins TRBV28 to TRBJ1-2, with 8 bases fitting TRBD1. V shed 6 bases and J 6 bases; nucleotides not matched to a gene: 9. This CDR3 region has 14 residues. Looked up from germline, CDR1 is MDHEN and CDR2 is SYDVKM. CDR3 region: CASSLTDRGNGYTF. In nucleotides, the CDR3 is TGTGCCAGCAGCCTAACAGACAGGGGTAATGGCTACACCTTC.

The gene calls are TRBV18 and TRBJ2-2; 8 bases are shared with TRBD1. From germline, CDR1 is KGHSH and CDR2 LQKENI. J gave up 4 bases and V 6 bases, and 10 bases lay outside the gene matches. The CDR3 runs 16 residues. CDR3 bases: TGTGCCAGCTCCCTCAATACAGGGGGTACCACCGGGGAGCTGTTTTTT. Translated, it gives CASSLNTGGTTGELFF.

The chain carries TRBV29-1 and TRBJ1-6; 7 nucleotides match TRBD1. The junction had 6 bases not matched to a gene; V was cut back by 1 base and J by 6 bases. Germline V gene data show CDR1 as SQVTM and CDR2 as ANQGSEA. The CDR3 covers 15 residues. DNA of the CDR3: TGCAGCGTTGAAGCGGACAGGTCAACTAATTCACCCCTCCACTTT. Translated: CSVEADRSTNSPLHF.

The chain uses TRBV27 and TRBJ1-2; 11 nucleotides agree with TRBD1. Germline V gene lookup returns CDR1 MNHEY and CDR2 SMNVEV (reference sequence). Trimming cost V 2 bases and J 5 bases; bases outside gene matches: 4. This CDR3 region has 15 residues. In DNA, the CDR3 is TGTGCCAGCAGTTTACCCGGGACAGGGGGTTATGGCTACACCTTC. It specifies CASSLPGTGGYGYTF.

In this sample, this clone turned up once. The V call is TRBV6-5, the J call TRBJ2-7; 9 nucleotides agree with TRBD1. Germline-derived CDR1 and CDR2 are MNHEY and SVGAGI. The CDR3 covers 12 residues. With V trimmed by 6 bases and J by 6 bases, 3 bases remained unmatched. The CDR3 protein is CASSRQGGEQYF. CDR3 nucleotide sequence: TGTGCCAGCAGCCGACAGGGGGGCGAGCAGTACTTC.

The chain recombines TRBV6-1 with TRBJ1-1; 8 positions match TRBD1. CDR3 length: 14 amino acids. Per the germline V gene, CDR1 is MNHNS and CDR2 is SASEGT. V shed 2 bases and J 3 bases; nucleotides not matched to a gene: 2. CDR3 DNA sequence: TGTGCCAGCAGTGAAAACAGGGGGGACACTGAAGCTTTCTTT. It is translated as CASSENRGDTEAFF.

The chain combines TRBV15 with TRBJ1-2; TRBD1 aligns across 8 bases. J gave up 5 bases and V 1 base, and 3 bases lay outside the gene matches. CDR3 length equals 14 residues. The germline gives CDR1 LNHNV, CDR2 YYDKDF (reference sequence). The CDR3 DNA follows: TGTGCCACCAGCAGAGTGGACAGGGTGTATGGCTACACCTTC. Translation: CATSRVDRVYGYTF.

The count of this clone is one. Here the CDR3 reads CASGGTGTAISLNYGYTF. The CDR3, as DNA: TGTGCCAGTGGGGGAACAGGGACAGCGATTTCATTAAACTATGGCTACACCTTC. The J gene is TRBJ1-2, the V gene TRBV28; 7 bases agree with TRBD1. Trimming removed 9 bases from V and 2 bases from J; junction bases left unmatched: 21. Germline V gene lookup returns CDR1 MDHEN and CDR2 SYDVKM. This CDR3 has 18 amino acids.

This clone was observed a few times. This rearrangement joins TRBV4-2 to TRBJ1-5; D is unclear. This CDR3 is 15 amino acids long. Germline V gene lookup returns CDR1 LGHNA and CDR2 YNFKEQ. The V gene lost 0 bases and the J gene lost 7 bases, with 13 bases spanning the gap. The chain's CDR3 is CASSQDAPVNQPQHF. CDR3 DNA sequence: TGTGCCAGCAGCCAAGATGCCCCAGTGAACCAGCCCCAGCATTTT.

The CDR3 loop reads CASSYTTSEYNEQFF. As DNA, the CDR3 is TGTGCCAGCAGTTACACCACTAGCGAATACAATGAGCAGTTCTTC. V and J are TRBV6-5 and TRBJ2-1; 7 nucleotides line up with TRBD2. Germline V gene sequence: CDR1 MNHEY, CDR2 SVGAGI. This CDR3 region has 15 residues. Trimming removed 2 bases from V and 4 bases from J; junction bases left unmatched: 5.

A remark on this clone: Different DNA sequences within this sample yield the same CDR3. The chain carries TRBV30 and TRBJ2-5; D gene ambiguous. The CDR3 sequence is 12 residues long. The V gene's germline CDR1 is GTSNPN and CDR2 SVGIG (reference sequence). Trimming pared 3 bases from V and 2 bases from J, leaving 7 bases between. CDR3 in amino acids: CAWSPGQETQYF. In DNA form, the CDR3 reads TGTGCCTGGAGCCCAGGACAAGAGACCCAGTACTTC.

The rearrangement uses TRBV19 and TRBJ2-1; 8 bases are shared with TRBD2. Germline-derived CDR1 and CDR2 are LNHDA and SQIVND (reference sequence). This CDR3 region has 12 residues. V lost 6 bases, J lost 15 bases, and 10 bases stayed unmatched. CDR3 DNA sequence: TGTGCCAGTAGCCAAAGCGGGAGAGGAGGGTTCTTC. This translates into CASSQSGRGGFF.

The V and J genes are TRBV2 and TRBJ2-7; D perhaps matches TRBD2 (6 bases). CDR3 size: 18 residues. Germline V lookup: CDR1 SNHLY, CDR2 FYNNEI. V lost 8 bases and J 5 bases, leaving 31 bases between the germline ends. The CDR3 DNA reads as TGTGCCAGCGAAATCCTACCCGCGACCGCGCGGGAAAGGAACGAGCAGTACTTC. Protein sequence: CASEILPATARERNEQYF.

The chain couples TRBV7-2 to TRBJ1-5; tentatively, D is TRBD1 (5 bases). This CDR3 spans 15 amino acids. The V gene's germline CDR1 is SGHTA and CDR2 FQGNSA. V shed 3 bases and J shed 7 bases, with 16 bases lying between them. CDR3 sequence reads: CASSFSTAGNQPQHF. CDR3 DNA sequence: TGTGCCAGCAGCTTTAGTACGGCAGGGAACCAGCCCCAGCATTTT.

The chain couples TRBV28 to TRBJ1-6; possibly TRBD1 for D (6 bases). CDR1 is MDHEN, CDR2 SYDVKM, per germline. The CDR3 loop spans 15 amino acids. Trimming removed 3 bases from V and 8 bases from J, with 14 bases in between. CDR3 protein: CASSFPRGGYSPLHF. The CDR3 region has the DNA TGTGCCAGCAGTTTTCCTAGGGGGGGATATTCACCCCTCCACTTT.

The chain uses TRBV7-2 and TRBJ2-7; 8 positions agree with TRBD1. The ends lost 3 bases at V and 4 bases at J; junction bases unmatched: 5. The CDR3 runs 14 residues. Germline CDR1 is SGHTA and CDR2 is FQGNSA. CDR3 loop: CASSLSDRVYEQYF. As DNA, the CDR3 is TGTGCCAGCAGCTTGTCGGACAGGGTTTACGAGCAGTACTTC.

V gene TRBV18 combines with J gene TRBJ2-1; tentatively, D is TRBD2 (5 bases). The CDR3 covers 15 residues. Germline V gives CDR1 KGHSH, CDR2 LQKENI. The ends were cut back, 6 bases at V and 10 bases at J, with 22 bases in the middle. The CDR3 is CASSQQGTGMGEQFF. DNA for the CDR3: TGTGCCAGCTCCCAGCAAGGTACCGGGATGGGGGAGCAGTTCTTC.

The chain recombines TRBV11-2 with TRBJ1-2; the D is unclear. Trimming removed 5 bases from V and 11 bases from J, with 21 bases in between. CDR1 and CDR2 (germline): SGHAT, FQNNGV. This CDR3 is built from 14 residues. The CDR3 nucleotides read TGTGCCAGCAGCACCCCGGGTCAGCCGGCTGGGTACACCTTC. Amino acid sequence: CASSTPGQPAGYTF.